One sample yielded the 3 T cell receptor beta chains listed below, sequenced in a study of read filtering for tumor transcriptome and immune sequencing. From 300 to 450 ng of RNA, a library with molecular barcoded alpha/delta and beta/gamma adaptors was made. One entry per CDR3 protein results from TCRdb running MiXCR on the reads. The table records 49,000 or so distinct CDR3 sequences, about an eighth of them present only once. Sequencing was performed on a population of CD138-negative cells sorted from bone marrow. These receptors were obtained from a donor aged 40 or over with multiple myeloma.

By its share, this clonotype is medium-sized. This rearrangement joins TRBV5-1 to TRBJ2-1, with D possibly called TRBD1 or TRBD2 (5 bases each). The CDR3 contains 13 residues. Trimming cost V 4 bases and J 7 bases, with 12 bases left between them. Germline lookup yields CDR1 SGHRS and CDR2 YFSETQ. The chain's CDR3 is CASSTGPSNEQFF. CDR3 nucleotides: TGCGCCAGCAGCACGGGACCGTCGAATGAGCAGTTCTTC.

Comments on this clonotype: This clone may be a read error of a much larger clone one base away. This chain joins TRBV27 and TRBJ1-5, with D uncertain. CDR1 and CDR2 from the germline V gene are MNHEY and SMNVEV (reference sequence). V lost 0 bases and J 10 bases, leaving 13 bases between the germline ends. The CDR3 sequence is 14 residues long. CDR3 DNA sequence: TGTGCCAGCAGTTTATCGGAGAGATTTGAACCCCAGCATTTT. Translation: CASSLSERFEPQHF.

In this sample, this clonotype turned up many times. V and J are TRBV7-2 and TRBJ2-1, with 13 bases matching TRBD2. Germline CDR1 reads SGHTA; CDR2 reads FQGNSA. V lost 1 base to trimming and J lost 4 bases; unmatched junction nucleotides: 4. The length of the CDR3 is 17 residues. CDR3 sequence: CASSLGVLAGGYNEQFF. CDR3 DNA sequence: TGTGCCAGCAGCTTAGGGGTACTAGCGGGAGGGTACAATGAGCAGTTCTTC.